This T cell receptor beta chain was obtained from a study of T cell responses to AZD1222 COVID-19 vaccine. Overall study results and limits: Of the AZD1222 recipients, only 6 or 7 were seropositive at baseline.

Produced via immunoSEQ multiplex PCR; TCRdb's table is partial and in-frame only. The table shows roughly 87,000 clones, with about 89% occurring only once. This CDR3 contains 13 residues. Trimming shortened V by 3 bases and J by 5 bases, and 10 bases separated the two germline ends. CDR1 and CDR2 from the germline V gene are LNHDA and SQIVND (reference sequence). Worth noting for this clone: The antigen remains unidentified. At the DNA level, this CDR3 is encoded by other sequences in the same sample as well.

This specimen consisted of peripheral blood, obtained 28 days after the second AZD1222 dose. V usage is TRBV19 and J usage is TRBJ1-1; tentative D call: TRBD1 (5 bases). The sequence was collected from an adult who received the AZD1222 COVID-19 vaccine. In DNA, the CDR3 is TGTGCCAGTAGTATCGCAGGGAGAACTGAAGCTTTCTTT. It specifies CASSIAGRTEAFF.